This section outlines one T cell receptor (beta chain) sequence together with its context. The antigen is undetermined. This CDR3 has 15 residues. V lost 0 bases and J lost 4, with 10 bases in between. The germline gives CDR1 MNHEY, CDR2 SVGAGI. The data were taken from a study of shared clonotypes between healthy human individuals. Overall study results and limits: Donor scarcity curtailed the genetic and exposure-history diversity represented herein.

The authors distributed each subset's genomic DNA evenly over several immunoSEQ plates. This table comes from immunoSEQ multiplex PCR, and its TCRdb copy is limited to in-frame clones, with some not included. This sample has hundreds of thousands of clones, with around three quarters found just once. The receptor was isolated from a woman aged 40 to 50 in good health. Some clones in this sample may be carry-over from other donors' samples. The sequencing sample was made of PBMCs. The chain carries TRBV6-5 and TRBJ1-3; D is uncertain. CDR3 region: CASSYSGSGGNTIYF. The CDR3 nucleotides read TGTGCCAGCAGTTACTCGGGGTCTGGGGGAAACACCATATATTTT.